This TCR beta chain was recorded in a study of cytomegalovirus exposure and HLA in healthy donors. Study outcomes and limitations: Under in vitro conditions, three CMV-associated chains were confirmed as specific for CMV antigens. Many donors shared some public TCRs, even though most TCR sequences were rare. Indistinguishable V segments such as TRBV6-2 and TRBV6-3 were excluded.

This CDR3 is built from 16 residues. Germline-derived CDR1 and CDR2 are SGDLS and YYNGEE. V shed 3 bases, J shed 4 bases, and the junction held 7 bases outside the gene matches. This clone was observed a few times. Its target is unknown. The primer mix had 60 Vbeta and 13 Jbeta primers. The method was immunoSEQ multiplex PCR; TCRdb's version includes in-frame clones alone and lacks a portion of them. The sample carries fewer than 200,000 clones, 80% recorded once. Sequenced sample: PBMCs. The rearrangement uses TRBV9 and TRBJ2-1, with 10 bases aligning to TRBD2. The source is a man aged 25 to 40 in good health and CMV-seronegative. CDR3 coding DNA: TGTGCCAGCAGCGCTGAAAGCGGGAGGGGTTACAATGAGCAGTTCTTC. This sequence encodes CASSAESGRGYNEQFF.